The present T cell receptor (beta chain) was sequenced within a study of T cell changes during pregnancy in multiple sclerosis. Only in-frame clones appear in the TCRdb table, and some are missing; sequencing was by immunoSEQ multiplex PCR. The sample has 35,000 to 45,000 clones, approximately 88% seen once. CDR3 length: 16 residues. Germline loops: CDR1 MNHNY, CDR2 SVGAGI (reference sequence). V was pared by 2 bases and J by 2 bases, with 13 bases between. V usage is TRBV6-6 and J usage is TRBJ1-5, with a possible D match to TRBD1 (5 bases). The sequence came from a female donor with multiple sclerosis, enrolled in a pregnancy study. This sample comprised CD4+ T cells from peripheral blood mononuclear cells, obtained in the first trimester of pregnancy. This chain's CDR3 is CASSYDRVGRNQPQHF. Written as DNA, the CDR3 is TGTGCCAGCAGTTACGACAGAGTGGGGCGCAATCAGCCCCAGCATTTT.